What follows is one T cell receptor beta chain and its context. Antigen unknown. The data stem from a study of OX40 agonist ivuxolimab in advanced cancers. Study in general: At doses from 0.01 to 10 mg/kg, patients were given intravenous ivuxolimab every 2 weeks.

The V end lost 1 base, the J end lost 4 bases, and 24 bases lay between the germline ends. CDR1 and CDR2 from the germline V gene are SGHTA and FQGTGA. This CDR3 spans 19 amino acids. Study-wide results and limits: Not determined was the antigen specificity of the expanded peripheral T cells.

The protocol was immunoSEQ multiplex PCR, while the TCRdb copy is restricted to in-frame clones and leaves out a portion. The data contain about 77,000 clones, more than 80% of them singletons. This TCR was recovered from an adult with an advanced solid tumor such as melanoma, head and neck, liver or kidney cancer. Sequenced material: CD4+ or CD8+ T cells sorted from blood, taken in a trial of the OX40 agonist ivuxolimab. The chain uses TRBV7-3 and TRBJ2-3; D tentatively reads TRBD1 or TRBD2 (5 bases each). The CDR3 loop reads CASSLRGSSVGWFPDTQYF. CDR3 DNA: TGTGCCAGCAGCTTAAGGGGGAGTTCAGTTGGTTGGTTCCCAGATACGCAGTATTTT.